Below, 19 T cell receptor beta chains from the same sample are listed, as sequenced in a study of cytomegalovirus exposure and HLA in healthy donors. The PCR was carried out with 60 Vbeta primers and 13 Jbeta primers. Sequenced by immunoSEQ multiplex PCR; TCRdb stores in-frame clones only, minus some. Of about 120,000 clones listed, more than 60% are singletons. The material sequenced was PBMCs. The receptors derive from a woman aged 40 to 50 in good health and CMV-seropositive.

J is TRBJ2-5 and V is TRBV11-2, with TRBD2 matching 8 bases. The CDR3 spans 15 residues. CDR1 and CDR2 from the germline V gene are SGHAT and FQNNGV. V dropped 5 bases and J dropped 5; count of bases not matched to a gene: 10. CDR3 in amino acids: CASSAGLSGSETQYF. The CDR3 DNA reads as TGTGCCAGCAGCGCCGGACTGAGCGGGAGTGAGACCCAGTACTTC.

The chain has TRBV7-3 and TRBJ1-2; 10 positions agree with TRBD1. This CDR3 comprises 15 residues. Per germline, CDR1 SGHTA and CDR2 FQGTGA. The junction had 8 bases not matched to a gene; V was cut back by 3 bases and J by 7 bases. The CDR3 loop is CASSLDPGTGVGYTF. The CDR3 DNA is TGTGCCAGCAGCTTGGACCCGGGGACAGGGGTTGGCTACACCTTC.

A note on this clone: This likely comes from a read error, as the CDR3 has no conserved phenylalanine or tryptophan at its end. No DNA is shown, since the ends of the CDR3 on it are uncertain; the CDR3 is the one TCRdb lists. This chain uses TRBV11-2 with TRBJ2-7; TRBD2, as called in the table, went unchecked against the DNA. The CDR3 contains 9 residues when both ends are counted. CDR1 is SGHAT and CDR2 is FQNNGV in the germline V gene. This CDR3 is CALEASGFL.

The sample holds a few counts of this clone. Relative to the germline gene, one junction end is altered; a read error may explain this. V is TRBV5-5 and J is TRBJ1-2, with D hard to call. CDR3 length equals 11 residues. CDR1 is SGHKS, CDR2 YYEKEE, per germline (reference sequence). CDR3 DNA sequence: TGTGCCAGCAGATTGGGAGGAGGCTACACCTTC. Its protein product is CASRLGGGYTF. The full variable domain, in which reference TRBV5-5 and TRBJ1-2 provide the parts outside the CDR3, is DAGVTQSPTHLIKTRGQQVTLRCSPISGHKSVSWYQQVLGQGPQFIFQYYEKEERGRGNFPDRFSARQFPNYSSELNVNALLLGDSALYLCASRLGGGYTFGSGTRLTVV.

In its sample, this clone was seen a few times. V and J are TRBV30 and TRBJ2-3, with D possibly being TRBD1 (7 bases). CDR3 length: 14 amino acids. V lost 4 bases and J 3 bases, leaving 14 bases between the germline ends. Per germline, CDR1 GTSNPN and CDR2 SVGIG (reference sequence). CDR3: CAWNAQGGTDTQYF. The CDR3 coding sequence is TGTGCCTGGAACGCTCAGGGGGGAACAGATACGCAGTATTTT.

This clone was seen a single time. The rearrangement uses TRBV6-5 and TRBJ2-1; D uncertain. Germline assignment: CDR1 MNHEY and CDR2 SVGAGI. The CDR3 loop spans 15 amino acids. Trimming took 2 bases from V and 6 from J, leaving 14 bases between them. DNA of the CDR3: TGTGCCAGCAGTTACAGCCTACTTGGTGGCAATGAGCAGTTCTTC. It specifies CASSYSLLGGNEQFF.

The genes are TRBV4-1 and TRBJ2-7; 8 bases are a match to TRBD1. The V gene end was trimmed by 4 bases and the J gene end by 3 bases; junction bases not matched to a gene: 14. From germline, CDR1 is MGHRA and CDR2 YSYEKL. The CDR3 covers 17 residues. The CDR3 DNA reads TGCGCCAGCAGCCTCTCGCCGTCAGGGGGCGGGGTCTACGAGCAGTACTTC. Its translation is CASSLSPSGGGVYEQYF.

The J gene is TRBJ2-1, the V gene TRBV11-2; 15 bases are shared with TRBD2. The CDR3 loop spans 15 amino acids. V was clipped by 4 bases and J by 9 bases; unmatched bases: 4. CDR1 is SGHAT, CDR2 FQNNGV, per germline. CDR3 sequence (DNA): TGTGCCAGCAGCTATCGGGGACTAGCGGGAGGTGAGCAGTTCTTC. Amino acid sequence: CASSYRGLAGGEQFF. Variable domain in full (rest from reference TRBV11-2 and TRBJ2-1): EAGVAQSPRYKIIEKRQSVAFWCNPISGHATLYWYQQILGQGPKLLIQFQNNGVVDDSQLPKDRFSAERLKGVDSTLKIQPAKLEDSAVYLCASSYRGLAGGEQFFGPGTRLTVL.

This chain connects TRBV5-1 to TRBJ1-5, with D unclear. V was cut by 0 bases and J by 6 bases, with 16 bases left in between. Germline-derived CDR1 and CDR2 are SGHRS and YFSETQ. The CDR3 loop spans 16 amino acids. The CDR3 reads CASSLDGSGVGQPQHF. The CDR3 DNA sequence: TGCGCCAGCAGCTTGGATGGGTCCGGGGTGGGTCAGCCCCAGCATTTT.

This clone was observed once. This chain links TRBV7-2 with TRBJ2-3; D unresolved. The CDR3 length is 12 residues. V dropped 1 base and J dropped 5 bases, with 4 bases sitting between them. CDR1 and CDR2 (germline): SGHTA, FQGNSA. The CDR3 DNA is TGTGCCAGCAGCTTAGTCATAGATACGCAGTATTTT. It codes for CASSLVIDTQYF.

The rearrangement joins TRBV9 to TRBJ1-1; D unclear. This CDR3 has 13 residues. V gave up 4 bases and J gave up 4 bases, with 11 bases separating them. Germline V gene sequence: CDR1 SGDLS, CDR2 YYNGEE. CDR3 residues: CASSPDRGTEAFF. CDR3 coding DNA: TGTGCCAGCAGCCCGGATCGGGGCACTGAAGCTTTCTTT.

The V call is TRBV11-3, the J call TRBJ2-3, with TRBD2 matching over 12 bases. Germline CDR1 and CDR2: SGHNT and YENEEA. The CDR3 contains 20 residues. Trimming took 3 bases from V and 1 from J; bases not matched to a gene: 14. The DNA of the CDR3 is TGTGCCAGCAGCTTTCGAGGGGCTAGCGGGAGGGTTGGGGGCACAGATACGCAGTATTTT. Translating gives CASSFRGASGRVGGTDTQYF.

The chain uses TRBV18 and TRBJ2-7; D possibly corresponds to TRBD2 (6 bases). Trimming took 1 base from V and 7 from J, leaving 17 bases between them. CDR3 length equals 15 residues. The germline V gene has CDR1 KGHSH and CDR2 LQKENI. The CDR3 loop reads CASSPQSGGAVEQYF. The CDR3 DNA reads TGTGCCAGCTCACCACAGTCCGGGGGAGCAGTGGAGCAGTACTTC. Using reference TRBV18 and TRBJ2-7 for the parts outside the CDR3, the full variable domain is NAGVMQNPRHLVRRRGQEARLRCSPMKGHSHVYWYRQLPEEGLKFMVYLQKENIIDESGMPKERFSAEFPKEGPSILRIQQVVRGDSAAYFCASSPQSGGAVEQYFGPGTRLTVT.

A remark on this clone: One end of the junction fails to match germline, which may point to a read error. The chain uses TRBV7-7 and TRBJ2-5, with 9 nucleotides matching TRBD1. The germline gives CDR1 SSHAT, CDR2 FNYEAQ (reference sequence). This CDR3 is 15 amino acids long. This chain's CDR3 is CASSLQGALGETQYF. The CDR3 bases are TGTGCTAGCAGCTTACAGGGGGCCTTAGGGGAGACCCAGTACTTC.

The chain uses TRBV30 and TRBJ1-4, with 8 bases that match TRBD1. V lost 2 bases, J lost 12 bases, and 11 bases stayed unmatched. The CDR3 consists of 14 residues. Per germline, CDR1 GTSNPN and CDR2 SVGIG (reference sequence). DNA of the CDR3: TGTGCCTGGAGTTTGGGGCAGGGGGCGGCGGAACTGTTTTTT. It codes for CAWSLGQGAAELFF.

V is TRBV14 and J is TRBJ2-1; 13 bases are shared with TRBD2. With V trimmed by 4 bases and J by 2 bases, 11 bases remained unmatched. CDR1 and CDR2 (germline): SGHDN, FVKESK. This CDR3 spans 19 amino acids. The DNA for the CDR3 is TGTGCCAGCAGCCCTTATCTAGGACTAGCGGGAGATACCTACAATGAGCAGTTCTTC. Translating gives CASSPYLGLAGDTYNEQFF.

Notes on this clone: No conserved phenylalanine or tryptophan ends this CDR3, so it is likely a read error. This sequence joins TRBV2 and TRBJ2-6, with TRBD1 matching over 9 bases. Germline V gene lookup returns CDR1 SNHLY and CDR2 FYNNEI. This CDR3 has 17 amino acids. J gave up 0 bases and V 10 bases, and 10 bases lay outside the gene matches. The CDR3 DNA sequence: TGTGCCACCCGGCGGGGACAGGGCAGCTCTGGGGCCAACGTCCTGACTCTC. This encodes CATRRGQGSSGANVLTL.

In this sample, this clone turned up a few times. The chain joins TRBV27 to TRBJ2-1; 11 bases are shared with TRBD2. Germline V lookup: CDR1 MNHEY, CDR2 SMNVEV (reference sequence). The CDR3 spans 14 residues. Trimming cost V 6 bases and J 7 bases; bases outside gene matches: 5. CDR3 sequence (DNA): TGTGCCAGCAGAGGGATAGCGGGAGGGAATGAGCAGTTCTTC. The encoded protein is CASRGIAGGNEQFF.

This clone appeared a single time. The genes are TRBV10-3 and TRBJ1-1, with D possibly matching TRBD1 (5 bases). V lost 0 bases to trimming and J lost 6 bases, with 17 bases between them. The germline V gene encodes CDR1 ENHRY and CDR2 SYGVKD. The length of the CDR3 is 16 residues. The CDR3 nucleotides are TGTGCCATCAGTGAGTCGCCGACAGAGATGGGCGCTGAAGCTTTCTTT. Translation gives CAISESPTEMGAEAFF.